This T cell receptor (beta chain) was documented in a study of T cells in localized non-small cell lung cancer. Whole-study results and caveats: Among blood samples, higher T cell density accompanied longer overall survival. Uninvolved adjacent lung had more T cell clonality than any other tissue, topping tumor.

Between the trimmed V and J ends, which lost 5 bases and 7 bases, there was a span of 15 bases. The CDR3 sequence is 13 residues long. Germline loops: CDR1 SGHTA, CDR2 FQGNSA. With respect to this clone: Its antigen is currently unknown.

The repertoire was sequenced with immunoSEQ multiplex PCR; TCRdb's copy has only in-frame clones and lacks some. The table lists fewer than 50,000 clones, around 83% of them singletons. This chain uses TRBV7-2 with TRBJ2-7, with a weak D call TRBD2 (6 bases). This sample comprised PBMCs, obtained before any cancer treatment. The source is a man between 40 and 69 years old with stage II lung adenocarcinoma. The CDR3 DNA reads as TGTGCCAGCAGCCCGGGACTGAACGAGGAGCAGTACTTC. It translates to CASSPGLNEEQYF.